The clone carrying this TCR beta chain was observed many times. The data were obtained in a study of T-cell reconstitution after alpha-beta-depleted transplantation in children. Preparation of the TCRbeta library was carried out with unique molecular identifiers. TCRdb re-derived calls from the PCR reads in MiXCR, one entry per CDR3 protein. Of approximately 93,000 distinct CDR3 sequences in the sample, 7% to 10% are singletons; the top ten hold over 6%. Germline loops: CDR1 SGHRS, CDR2 YFSETQ. Trimming stripped 5 bases from V and 4 bases from J, with 13 bases between. The CDR3 consists of 14 residues.

This clonotype originated in a human donor who donated a stem cell graft to a child with congenital amegakaryocytic thrombocytopenia. The chain joins TRBV5-1 to TRBJ2-1, with D uncertain. The sequencing used PBMCs from the stem cell graft donor, collected from the stem cell graft. The CDR3 sequence: CASRADPKYNEQFF. The CDR3 nucleotides are TGCGCCAGCAGGGCGGACCCAAAATACAATGAGCAGTTCTTC.